Presented here are 20 T cell receptor beta chains from one specimen sequenced in a study of cytotoxic CD8 clonotypes in ibrutinib-treated CLL. This table comes from immunoSEQ multiplex PCR, and its TCRdb copy is limited to in-frame clones, with some not included. The data hold some 17,000 clones, with around 81% observed a single time. The material sequenced was PBMCs, taken before ibrutinib treatment. The receptor set was obtained from a human donor with chronic lymphocytic leukemia.

Points on this clone: One junction end does not reproduce the germline sequence, and a read error may be involved. The J gene is TRBJ2-7, the V gene TRBV19; 7 bases align to TRBD1. This CDR3 contains 10 residues. The germline gives CDR1 LNHDA, CDR2 SQIVND (reference sequence). CDR3 coding DNA: TGTGCCAGTAGCTTAGGACAGGCCCACTTC. Encoded protein: CASSLGQAHF.

This chain joins TRBV2 and TRBJ2-7; D might be TRBD2 (6 bases). With 6 bases removed from V and 6 bases from J, the gap between germline ends came to 6 bases. This CDR3 has 10 amino acids. Germline CDR1 SNHLY, CDR2 FYNNEI. The CDR3 loop is CASRGGEQYF. The CDR3 DNA follows: TGTGCCAGCAGGGGGGGCGAGCAGTACTTC.

Note on this clone: Other DNA sequences of this sample code for an identical CDR3. The genes are TRBV7-2 and TRBJ1-4; a possible D gene is TRBD1 (5 bases). The CDR3 consists of 15 residues. Per germline, CDR1 SGHTA and CDR2 FQGNSA. V lost 4 bases and J lost 2, with 11 bases in between. The CDR3 nucleotides are TGTGCCAGCAGCTCCCAGACAGCTACTAATGAAAAACTGTTTTTT. Residues: CASSSQTATNEKLFF.

The rearrangement links TRBV5-4 to TRBJ2-3; TRBD2 matches 12 bases. With 3 bases clipped from V and 5 bases from J, the junction kept 7 bases outside the gene matches. The CDR3 runs to 16 residues. Germline CDR1 reads SGHNT; CDR2 reads YYREEE (reference sequence). CDR3 bases: TGTGCCAGCAGCTCTGGACTAGCGGGATCTAGAGATACGCAGTATTTT. Residues: CASSSGLAGSRDTQYF.

This chain links TRBV4-3 with TRBJ2-1; 7 bases align to TRBD2. This CDR3 is built from 18 residues. The germline CDR1 and CDR2 sequences are LGHNA and YSLEER. Losses at the gene ends were 3 bases for V and 0 bases for J; bases not matched to a gene: 11. Here the CDR3 reads CASSQRGWSGTSYNEQFF. For the CDR3, the DNA is TGCGCCAGCAGCCAGAGAGGGTGGAGCGGGACCTCCTACAATGAGCAGTTCTTC.

The V call is TRBV14, the J call TRBJ2-5, with D perhaps TRBD1 or TRBD2 (5 bases each). This CDR3 region has 16 residues. Trimming took off 0 bases at V and 5 bases at J, with 16 bases between the two ends. CDR1 is SGHDN and CDR2 is FVKESK in the germline V gene. The CDR3 is CASSQDEGPFVETQYF. The DNA for the CDR3 is TGTGCCAGCAGCCAAGACGAGGGACCTTTCGTGGAGACCCAGTACTTC.

The gene calls are TRBV27 and TRBJ1-4, with 9 nucleotides matching TRBD1. Germline V lookup: CDR1 MNHEY, CDR2 SMNVEV (reference sequence). Trimming took 5 bases from V and 7 from J; bases not matched to a gene: 8. The CDR3 has 15 residues. CDR3 region: CASSLGQGLTEKLFF. CDR3 in DNA: TGTGCCAGCAGTCTCGGACAGGGGTTGACTGAAAAACTGTTTTTT.

The genes are TRBV19 and TRBJ2-3; no definite D call. V dropped 6 bases and J dropped 3 bases, with 7 bases sitting between them. This CDR3 is 12 amino acids long. In germline, CDR1 is LNHDA, CDR2 SQIVND (reference sequence). CDR3 sequence: CASRGATDTQYF. The CDR3, as DNA: TGTGCCAGTAGAGGCGCTACAGATACGCAGTATTTT.

This rearrangement joins TRBV10-3 to TRBJ2-3, with D possibly being TRBD1 (6 bases). V gave up 10 bases and J gave up 0 bases, with 17 bases separating them. The CDR3 is 15 amino acids. Germline values: CDR1 ENHRY, CDR2 SYGVKD. The CDR3 loop is CATTLDSASTDTQYF. CDR3 nucleotides: TGTGCCACAACGTTGGACAGTGCTAGCACAGATACGCAGTATTTT.

This clone was counted once. This chain joins TRBV29-1 and TRBJ1-2; D not certain. The CDR3 contains 11 residues. V lost 4 bases, J lost 6 bases, and 9 bases lay in between. The germline V gene encodes CDR1 SQVTM and CDR2 ANQGSEA. CDR3 bases: TGCAGCGTTGTAGTAGGGAATGGCTACACCTTC. This codes for CSVVVGNGYTF.

This clone was found a few times. The gene calls are TRBV10-3 and TRBJ1-5; the D is unclear. Germline CDR1 ENHRY, CDR2 SYGVKD. Trimming removed 11 bases from V and 0 bases from J, with 8 bases in between. This CDR3 contains 12 residues. The CDR3, as DNA: TGTGCCGTTGGAAATAGCAATCAGCCCCAGCATTTT. Its protein product is CAVGNSNQPQHF.

V gene TRBV11-3 combines with J gene TRBJ2-1; D tentatively fits TRBD1 or TRBD2 (5 bases each). The CDR3 extends over 16 amino acids. The V gene lost 1 base and the J gene lost 0 bases, with 10 bases spanning the gap. Germline CDR1 and CDR2: SGHNT and YENEEA. CDR3 nucleotide sequence: TGTGCCAGCAGCTTAGCTGGGACCTTCTCCTACAATGAGCAGTTCTTC. Translating it yields CASSLAGTFSYNEQFF.

This clone was seen more than once but under ten times. The rearrangement joins TRBV7-3 to TRBJ2-3; the match to TRBD1 covers 7 bases. The CDR3 runs 15 residues. CDR1 is SGHTA, CDR2 FQGTGA, per germline. Trimming cost V 5 bases and J 4 bases; bases outside gene matches: 9. The CDR3 region is CASSPKGQWADTQYF. CDR3 bases: TGTGCCAGCAGCCCTAAGGGACAGTGGGCAGATACGCAGTATTTT.

The V call is TRBV9, the J call TRBJ2-1; the D gene is possibly TRBD2 (5 bases). CDR1 and CDR2 (germline): SGDLS, YYNGEE. Trimming left V 4 bases short and J 0 bases short, with 17 bases between. This CDR3 is 17 amino acids long. CDR3 sequence: CASSTEGGTFSYNEQFF. CDR3 in DNA: TGTGCCAGCAGCACCGAAGGAGGCACGTTCTCCTACAATGAGCAGTTCTTC.

The chain carries TRBV28 and TRBJ1-4; TRBD1 might be the D (5 bases). The CDR3 covers 16 residues. V was clipped by 5 bases and J by 3 bases, with 16 bases between them. Germline CDR1 MDHEN, CDR2 SYDVKM. The CDR3 region has the DNA TGTGCCAGCAGTAGAAGTTACCGGGACCCTAATGAAAAACTGTTTTTT. This sequence encodes CASSRSYRDPNEKLFF.

The chain carries TRBV21-1 and TRBJ1-3; TRBD1 reflects the table's D call only, with no check against the DNA. TRBV21-1 is annotated as a pseudogene. The CDR3 totals 14 residues. CDR3 region: CASNLTGLGNTIYF. The CDR3 DNA sequence: TGTGCCAGCAATCTGACAGGGCTTGGAAACACCATATATTTT.

The chain recombines TRBV13 with TRBJ2-3, with TRBD1 matching 9 bases. This CDR3 comprises 17 residues. Trimming at V came to 5 bases and at J to 2 bases, leaving 11 bases not matched to a gene. Germline CDR1 reads PRHDT; CDR2 reads FYEKMQ (reference sequence). The CDR3 spells CASSNRDREKYTDTQYF. CDR3 DNA sequence: TGTGCCAGCAGCAACCGGGACAGGGAAAAGTACACAGATACGCAGTATTTT.

This rearrangement joins TRBV7-9 to TRBJ1-5; possibly TRBD1 for D (5 bases). This CDR3 region has 15 residues. In germline, CDR1 is SEHNR, CDR2 FQNEAQ (reference sequence). V was cut by 5 bases and J by 6 bases, with 17 bases left in between. CDR3 nucleotides: TGTGCCAGCAGCCCAGACAGACGCCCCAGTCAGCCCCAGCATTTT. Protein: CASSPDRRPSQPQHF.

The J gene is TRBJ2-7, the V gene TRBV11-2, with D hard to call. Germline CDR1 reads SGHAT; CDR2 reads FQNNGV. Trimming removed 4 bases at V and 3 bases at J, with 7 bases between. There are 12 residues in the CDR3. The CDR3 DNA reads as TGTGCCAGCAGCTCCTACAACTACGAGCAGTACTTC. Translating it yields CASSSYNYEQYF.

Points on this clone: The junction and the germline gene differ at one end; a read error may be behind it. V and J are TRBV6-6 and TRBJ2-7, with 8 nucleotides matching TRBD2. This CDR3 region has 12 residues. CDR1 and CDR2 from the germline V gene are MNHNY and SVGAGI (reference sequence). The CDR3 region is CASSLVSSGAIF. The CDR3 bases are TGTGCCAGCAGCCTTGTGAGTAGCGGGGCAATCTTC.